This T cell receptor (beta chain) came from a study of blood T cell repertoires in COVID-19. Study at large: The United States, Italy and Spain supplied acute and convalescent COVID-19 samples. T cells, B-cell-depleted T cells, or PBMCs provided the cDNA or gDNA that served as material.

Method: immunoSEQ multiplex PCR; TCRdb's copy keeps in-frame clones and lacks some. The data show 120,000 or so clones, around 70% seen once. The sample taken for sequencing was peripheral blood. The clonotype was recovered from a man aged 55 to 69 with acute or convalescent COVID-19.

CDR3 region: CASNRRMAGGYGYTF. For the CDR3, the DNA is TGTGCCAGCAACAGGCGTATGGCAGGGGGCTATGGCTACACCTTC. The chain links TRBV28 to TRBJ1-2; TRBD1 agrees at 7 bases. V lost 7 bases to trimming and J lost 4 bases; unmatched junction nucleotides: 12. Germline loops: CDR1 MDHEN, CDR2 SYDVKM. The CDR3 contains 15 residues.